The T cell receptor (beta chain) under discussion was sequenced for a study of shared clonotypes between healthy human individuals. On the study more broadly: Used for every donor were three CD4 naive, three CD4 memory, two CD8 naive and one CD8 memory plate.

Overall study results and limits: The four-donor shared clonotypes exceeded non-shared clonotypes in generation probability, with non-shared ones scoring lower. Enrolling few donors narrowed the genetic and exposure-history diversity that was represented.

The CDR3 is 17 amino acids. Trimming took 1 base from V and 6 from J; bases not matched to a gene: 11. Germline CDR1 and CDR2: LGHNA and YNFKEQ. CD45RO-negative CD8 cells positively selected for CCR7 made up the naive population, which excluded terminally differentiated effector memory CD45RA+ cells. Note on this clone: As yet, its antigen is unknown.

Sequencing was performed with immunoSEQ multiplex PCR; in TCRdb, only in-frame clones are kept and a portion is missing. The profile shows about 1,800,000 clones, over 85% of them singletons. The chain joins TRBV4-2 to TRBJ2-1; 8 bases line up with TRBD1. Sequencing was carried out using naive CD8+ T cells sorted from blood. The sequence derives from a man younger than 35 in good health. The CDR3 here is CASSQGGTGSLINEQFF. CDR3 nucleotides: TGTGCCAGCAGCCAAGGGGGGACAGGATCCCTAATCAATGAGCAGTTCTTC.